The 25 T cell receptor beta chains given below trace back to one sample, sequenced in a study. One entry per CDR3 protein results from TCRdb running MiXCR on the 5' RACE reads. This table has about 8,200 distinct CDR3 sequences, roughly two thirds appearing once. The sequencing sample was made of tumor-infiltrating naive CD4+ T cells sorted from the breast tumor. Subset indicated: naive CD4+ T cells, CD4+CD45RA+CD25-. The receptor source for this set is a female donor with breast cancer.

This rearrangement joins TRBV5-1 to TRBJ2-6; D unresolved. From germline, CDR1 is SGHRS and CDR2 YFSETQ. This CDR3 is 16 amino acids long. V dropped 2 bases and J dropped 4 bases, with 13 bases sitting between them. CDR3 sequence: CASSLNSFSGANVLTF. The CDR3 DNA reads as TGCGCCAGCAGCTTAAATAGTTTTTCGGGGGCCAACGTCCTGACTTTC.

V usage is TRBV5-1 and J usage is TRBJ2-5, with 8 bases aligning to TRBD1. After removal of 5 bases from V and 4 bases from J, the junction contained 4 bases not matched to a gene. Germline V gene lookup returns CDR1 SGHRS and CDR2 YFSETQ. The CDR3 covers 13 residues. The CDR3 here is CASRQGARETQYF. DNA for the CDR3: TGCGCCAGCAGGCAGGGGGCGCGAGAGACCCAGTACTTC.

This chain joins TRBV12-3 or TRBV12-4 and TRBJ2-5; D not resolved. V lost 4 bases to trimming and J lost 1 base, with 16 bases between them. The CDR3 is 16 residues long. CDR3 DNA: TGTGCCAGCAGTTGGGTGGGTGGTGCGACCCAAGAGACCCAGTACTTC. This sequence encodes CASSWVGGATQETQYF.

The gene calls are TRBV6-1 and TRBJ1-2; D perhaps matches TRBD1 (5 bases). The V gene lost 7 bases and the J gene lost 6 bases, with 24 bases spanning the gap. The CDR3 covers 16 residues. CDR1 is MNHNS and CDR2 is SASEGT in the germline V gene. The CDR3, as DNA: TGTGCCAGCATCGCGGCAGGAGGGGATCACTCAGATGGCTACACCTTC. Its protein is CASIAAGGDHSDGYTF.

CDR3 nucleotide sequence: TGCAGTGTACAGGGGGGCGGGACGGATACGCAGTATTTT. This sequence encodes CSVQGGGTDTQYF. The V and J genes are TRBV20-1 and TRBJ2-3; 8 bases agree with TRBD1. Germline V gene sequence: CDR1 DFQATT, CDR2 SNEGSKA (reference sequence). V lost 7 bases to trimming and J lost 6 bases; unmatched junction nucleotides: 9. The CDR3 spans 13 residues.

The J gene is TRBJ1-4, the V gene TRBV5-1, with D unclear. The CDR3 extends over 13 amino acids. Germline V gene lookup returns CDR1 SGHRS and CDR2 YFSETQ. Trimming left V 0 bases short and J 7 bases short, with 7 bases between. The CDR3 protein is CASSLGRGEKLFF. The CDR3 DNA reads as TGCGCCAGCAGCTTGGGACGGGGTGAAAAACTGTTTTTT.

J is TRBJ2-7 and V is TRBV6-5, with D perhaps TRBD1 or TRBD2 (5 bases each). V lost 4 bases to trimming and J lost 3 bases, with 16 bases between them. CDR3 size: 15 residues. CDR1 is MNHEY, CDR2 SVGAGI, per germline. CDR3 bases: TGTGCCAGCAGTTTATACCGGGACCCCCGCTACGAGCAGTACTTC. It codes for CASSLYRDPRYEQYF.

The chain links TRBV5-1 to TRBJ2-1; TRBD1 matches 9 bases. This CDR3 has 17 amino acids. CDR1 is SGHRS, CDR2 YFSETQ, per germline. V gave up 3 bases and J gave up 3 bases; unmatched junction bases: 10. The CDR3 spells CASSSGPGTGFYNEQFF. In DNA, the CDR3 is TGCGCCAGCAGCTCCGGTCCCGGGACAGGGTTCTACAATGAGCAGTTCTTC.

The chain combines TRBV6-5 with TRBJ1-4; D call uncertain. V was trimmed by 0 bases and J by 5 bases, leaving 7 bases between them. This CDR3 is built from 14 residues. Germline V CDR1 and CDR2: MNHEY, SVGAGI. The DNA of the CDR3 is TGTGCCAGCAGTTACTCGGTCGAGAATGAAAAACTGTTTTTT. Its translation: CASSYSVENEKLFF.

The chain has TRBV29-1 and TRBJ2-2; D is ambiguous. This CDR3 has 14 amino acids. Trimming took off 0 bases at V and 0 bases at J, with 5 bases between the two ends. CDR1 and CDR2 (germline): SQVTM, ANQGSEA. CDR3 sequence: CSVEDWANTGELFF. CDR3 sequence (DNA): TGCAGCGTTGAAGACTGGGCGAACACCGGGGAGCTGTTTTTT.

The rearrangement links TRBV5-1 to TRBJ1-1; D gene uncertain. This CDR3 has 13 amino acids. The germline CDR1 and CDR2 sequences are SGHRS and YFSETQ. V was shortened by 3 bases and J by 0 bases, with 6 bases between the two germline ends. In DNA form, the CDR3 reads TGCGCCAGCAGCTCCACCATGAACACTGAAGCTTTCTTT. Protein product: CASSSTMNTEAFF.

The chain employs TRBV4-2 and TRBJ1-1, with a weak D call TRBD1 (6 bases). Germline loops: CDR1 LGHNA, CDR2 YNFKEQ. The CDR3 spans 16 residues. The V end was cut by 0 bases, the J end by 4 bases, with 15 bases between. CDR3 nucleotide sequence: TGTGCCAGCAGCCAAGAAGGTACAGGGATTGGCACTGAAGCTTTCTTT. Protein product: CASSQEGTGIGTEAFF.

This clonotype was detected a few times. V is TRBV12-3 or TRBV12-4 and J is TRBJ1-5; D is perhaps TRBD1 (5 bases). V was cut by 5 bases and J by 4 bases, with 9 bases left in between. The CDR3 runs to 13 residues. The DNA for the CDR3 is TGTGCCAGCAGTGGGGACGGGAATCAGCCCCAGCATTTT. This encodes CASSGDGNQPQHF.

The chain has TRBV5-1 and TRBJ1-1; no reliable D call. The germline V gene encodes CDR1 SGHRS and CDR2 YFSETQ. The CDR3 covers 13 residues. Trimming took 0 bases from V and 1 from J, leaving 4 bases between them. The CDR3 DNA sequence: TGCGCCAGCAGCTTGGGGACGAACACTGAAGCTTTCTTT. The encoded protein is CASSLGTNTEAFF. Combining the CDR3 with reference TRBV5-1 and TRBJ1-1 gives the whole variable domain KAGVTQTPRYLIKTRGQQVTLSCSPISGHRSVSWYQQTPGQGLQFLFEYFSETQRNKGNFPGRFSGRQFSNSRSEMNVSTLELGDSALYLCASSLGTNTEAFFGQGTRLTVV.

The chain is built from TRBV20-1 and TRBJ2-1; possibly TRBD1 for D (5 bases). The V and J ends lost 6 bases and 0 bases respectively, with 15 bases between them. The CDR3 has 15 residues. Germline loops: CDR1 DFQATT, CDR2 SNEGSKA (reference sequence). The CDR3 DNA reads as TGCAGTGCGGGGCCTCAGGCGATCTCCTACAATGAGCAGTTCTTC. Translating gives CSAGPQAISYNEQFF.

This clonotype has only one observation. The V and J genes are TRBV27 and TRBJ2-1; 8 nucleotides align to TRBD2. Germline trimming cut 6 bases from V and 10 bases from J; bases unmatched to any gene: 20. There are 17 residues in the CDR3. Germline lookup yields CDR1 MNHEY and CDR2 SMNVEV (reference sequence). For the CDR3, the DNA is TGTGCCAGCAGCCTAAGGAGAGCGGGAGCAATCCAAGGGGAGCAGTTCTTC. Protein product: CASSLRRAGAIQGEQFF.

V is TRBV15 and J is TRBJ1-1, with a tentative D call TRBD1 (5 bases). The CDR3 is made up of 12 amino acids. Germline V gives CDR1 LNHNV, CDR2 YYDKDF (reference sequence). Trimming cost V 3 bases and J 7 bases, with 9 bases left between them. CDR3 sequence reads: CATSSGGVEAFF. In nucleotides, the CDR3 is TGTGCCACCAGCAGCGGGGGGGTTGAAGCTTTCTTT.

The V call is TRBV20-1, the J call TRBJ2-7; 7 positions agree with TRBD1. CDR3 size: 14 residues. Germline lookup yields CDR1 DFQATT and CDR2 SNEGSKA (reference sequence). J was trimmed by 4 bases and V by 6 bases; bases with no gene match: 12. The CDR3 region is CSANTDRASYEQYF. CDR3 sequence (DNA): TGCAGTGCCAATACCGACAGGGCGAGTTACGAGCAGTACTTC.

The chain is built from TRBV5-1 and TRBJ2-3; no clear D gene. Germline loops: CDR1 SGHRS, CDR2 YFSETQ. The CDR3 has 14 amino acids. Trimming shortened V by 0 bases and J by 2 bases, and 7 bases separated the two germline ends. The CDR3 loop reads CASSLALPTDTQYF. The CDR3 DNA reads TGCGCCAGCAGCTTGGCGTTACCCACAGATACGCAGTATTTT.

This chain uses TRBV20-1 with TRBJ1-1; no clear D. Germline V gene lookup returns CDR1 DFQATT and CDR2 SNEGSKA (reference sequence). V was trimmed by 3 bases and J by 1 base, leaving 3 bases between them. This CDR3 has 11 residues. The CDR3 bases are TGCAGTGCTAGCCCGAACACTGAAGCTTTCTTT. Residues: CSASPNTEAFF.

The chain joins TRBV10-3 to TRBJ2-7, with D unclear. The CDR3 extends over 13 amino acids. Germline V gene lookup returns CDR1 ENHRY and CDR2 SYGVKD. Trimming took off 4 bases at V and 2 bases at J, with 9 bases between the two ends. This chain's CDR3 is CAISARATYEQYF. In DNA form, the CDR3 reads TGTGCCATCAGTGCCCGGGCCACCTACGAGCAGTACTTC.

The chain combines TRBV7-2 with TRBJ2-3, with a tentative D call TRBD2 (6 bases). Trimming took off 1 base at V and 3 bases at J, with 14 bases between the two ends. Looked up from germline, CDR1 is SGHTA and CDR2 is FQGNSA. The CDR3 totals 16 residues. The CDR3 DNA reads TGTGCCAGCAGCTTAGAGGCGCGGGGACCAACAGATACGCAGTATTTT. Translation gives CASSLEARGPTDTQYF.

CDR3 region: CSVLGQGTYNEQFF. In nucleotides, the CDR3 is TGCAGCGTTCTGGGACAGGGGACCTACAATGAGCAGTTCTTC. This rearrangement joins TRBV29-1 to TRBJ2-1; 10 positions agree with TRBD1. With 5 bases clipped from V and 2 bases from J, the junction kept 3 bases outside the gene matches. This CDR3 has 14 amino acids. From germline, CDR1 is SQVTM and CDR2 ANQGSEA.

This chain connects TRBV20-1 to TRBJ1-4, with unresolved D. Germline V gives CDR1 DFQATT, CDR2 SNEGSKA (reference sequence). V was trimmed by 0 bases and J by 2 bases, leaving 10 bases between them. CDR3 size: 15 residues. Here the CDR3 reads CSARESGSTNEKLFF. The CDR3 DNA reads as TGCAGTGCTAGAGAGTCGGGGTCTACTAATGAAAAACTGTTTTTT.

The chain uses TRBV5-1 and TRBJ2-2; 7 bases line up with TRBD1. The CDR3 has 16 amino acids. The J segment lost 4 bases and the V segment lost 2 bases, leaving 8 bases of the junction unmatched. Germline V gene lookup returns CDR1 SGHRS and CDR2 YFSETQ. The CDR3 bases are TGCGCCAGCAGCTTACAGGGGTCGGTGAGCACCGGGGAGCTGTTTTTT. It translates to CASSLQGSVSTGELFF.